This TCR beta chain comes out of a study of T cells of healthy individuals. Ten or more counts support this clonotype. TCRdb passed the 5' RACE reads through MiXCR, listing each CDR3 protein once. The sample lists 40,000 to 65,000 distinct CDR3 sequences, about 14% occurring once. The TCR was taken from a human donor in good health.

The CDR3 sequence: CASSGYGYTF. DNA of the CDR3: TGTGCCAGCAGTGGATATGGCTACACCTTC. The chain is built from TRBV25-1 and TRBJ1-2; D not resolved. V shed 4 bases and J shed 5 bases, with 2 bases lying between them. Germline V gene sequence: CDR1 MGHDK, CDR2 SYGVNS. CDR3 length: 10 residues.